This TCR beta chain was retrieved from a study of T cell responses to AZD1222 COVID-19 vaccine. Points from the study as a whole: Clonal diversity may have been underestimated in mostly white British donors. Among those given AZD1222, only five or six were seropositive at baseline.

Assay: immunoSEQ multiplex PCR; the TCRdb copy retains only in-frame clones and omits some. The profile shows approximately 160,000 clones, 85% to 95% of them singletons. With respect to this clone: Its antigen is currently unknown.

Germline V gives CDR1 SGHDT, CDR2 YYEEEE. The V end was cut by 8 bases, the J end by 3 bases, with 11 bases between. CDR3 length: 13 residues. This chain connects TRBV5-6 to TRBJ2-2; D might be TRBD1 (6 bases). The sequences come from peripheral blood, collected 28 days after the second AZD1222 dose. The receptor comes from an adult who received the AZD1222 COVID-19 vaccine. DNA of the CDR3: TGTGCCAGTACAGGGATTGACACCGGGGAGCTGTTTTTT. It codes for CASTGIDTGELFF.